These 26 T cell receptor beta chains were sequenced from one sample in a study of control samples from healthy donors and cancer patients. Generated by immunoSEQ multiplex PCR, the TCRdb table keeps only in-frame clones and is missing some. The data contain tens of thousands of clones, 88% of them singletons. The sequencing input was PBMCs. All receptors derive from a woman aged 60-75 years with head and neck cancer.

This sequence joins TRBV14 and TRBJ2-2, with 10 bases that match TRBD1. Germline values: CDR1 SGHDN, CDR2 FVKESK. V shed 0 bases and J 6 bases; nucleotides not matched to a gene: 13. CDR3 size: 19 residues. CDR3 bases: TGTGCCAGCAGCCAAGATGACCTTCGCTGGACAGGGGGACCCGGGGAGCTGTTTTTT. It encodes CASSQDDLRWTGGPGELFF.

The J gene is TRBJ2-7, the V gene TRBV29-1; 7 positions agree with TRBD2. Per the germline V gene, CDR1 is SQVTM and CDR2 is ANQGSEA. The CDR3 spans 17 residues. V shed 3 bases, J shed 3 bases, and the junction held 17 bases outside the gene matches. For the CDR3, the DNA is TGCAGCGTTGAGGGGTCAGTTGCCAGCGGGGCTAGCTACGAGCAGTACTTC. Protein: CSVEGSVASGASYEQYF.

CDR3 region: CASSAPGHPYEQYF. The CDR3 DNA sequence: TGTGCCAGCAGCGCCCCGGGACACCCTTACGAGCAGTACTTC. The chain carries TRBV7-9 and TRBJ2-7, with a weak D call TRBD1 (6 bases). This CDR3 is built from 14 residues. V was pared by 5 bases and J by 4 bases, with 15 bases between. Germline assignment: CDR1 SEHNR and CDR2 FQNEAQ (reference sequence).

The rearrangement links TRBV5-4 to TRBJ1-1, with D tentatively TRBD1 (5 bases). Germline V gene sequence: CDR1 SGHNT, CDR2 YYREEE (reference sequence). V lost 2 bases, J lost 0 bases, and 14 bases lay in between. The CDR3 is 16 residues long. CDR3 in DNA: TGTGCCAGCAGCTTTGGGACTACCGCGATGAACACTGAAGCTTTCTTT. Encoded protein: CASSFGTTAMNTEAFF.

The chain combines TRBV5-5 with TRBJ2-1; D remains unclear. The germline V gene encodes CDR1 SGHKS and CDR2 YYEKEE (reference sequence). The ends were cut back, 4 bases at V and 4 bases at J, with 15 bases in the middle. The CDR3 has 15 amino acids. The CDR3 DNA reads TGTGCCAGCAGCGCCTTACAGTACCGGTACAATGAGCAGTTCTTC. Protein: CASSALQYRYNEQFF.

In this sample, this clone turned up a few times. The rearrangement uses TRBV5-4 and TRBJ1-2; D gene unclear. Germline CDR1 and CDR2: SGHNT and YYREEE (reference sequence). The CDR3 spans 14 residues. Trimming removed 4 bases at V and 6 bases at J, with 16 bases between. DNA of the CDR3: TGTGCCAGCAGCCCGGGCCCCCCGAAGGATGGCTACACCTTC. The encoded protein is CASSPGPPKDGYTF.

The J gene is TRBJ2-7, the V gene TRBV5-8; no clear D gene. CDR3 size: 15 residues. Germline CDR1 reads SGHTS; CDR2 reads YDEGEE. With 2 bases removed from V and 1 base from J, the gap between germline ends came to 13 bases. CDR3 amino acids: CASSFVRVGSYEQYF. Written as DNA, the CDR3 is TGTGCCAGCAGCTTCGTTCGTGTCGGGTCCTACGAGCAGTACTTC.

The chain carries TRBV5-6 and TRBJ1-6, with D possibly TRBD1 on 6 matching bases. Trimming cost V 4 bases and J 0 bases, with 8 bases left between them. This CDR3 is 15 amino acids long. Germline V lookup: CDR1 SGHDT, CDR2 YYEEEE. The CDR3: CASSPGASYNSPLHF. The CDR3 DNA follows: TGTGCCAGCAGCCCGGGGGCCTCCTATAATTCACCCCTCCACTTT.

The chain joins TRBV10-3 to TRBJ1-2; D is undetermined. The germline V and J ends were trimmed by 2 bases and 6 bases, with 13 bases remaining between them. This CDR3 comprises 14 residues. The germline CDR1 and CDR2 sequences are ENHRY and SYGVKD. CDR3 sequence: CAISENPDGDGYTF. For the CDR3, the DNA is TGTGCCATCAGTGAGAATCCGGACGGGGATGGCTACACCTTC.

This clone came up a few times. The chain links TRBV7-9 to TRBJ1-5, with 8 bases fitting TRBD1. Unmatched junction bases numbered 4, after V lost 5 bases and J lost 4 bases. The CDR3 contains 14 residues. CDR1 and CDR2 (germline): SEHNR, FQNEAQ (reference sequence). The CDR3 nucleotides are TGTGCCAGCAGCCTTACAGGGGGGAATCAGCCCCAGCATTTT. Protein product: CASSLTGGNQPQHF.

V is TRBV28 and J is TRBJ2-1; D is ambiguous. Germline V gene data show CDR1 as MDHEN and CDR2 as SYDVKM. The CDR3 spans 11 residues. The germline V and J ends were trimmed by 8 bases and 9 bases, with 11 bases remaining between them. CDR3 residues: CASSKGFEQFF. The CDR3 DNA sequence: TGTGCCAGCTCTAAAGGTTTTGAGCAGTTCTTC. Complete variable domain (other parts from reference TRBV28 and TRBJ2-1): DVKVTQSSRYLVKRTGEKVFLECVQDMDHENMFWYRQDPGLGLRLIYFSYDVKMKEKGDIPEGYSVSREKKERFSLILESASTNQTSMYLCASSKGFEQFFGPGTRLTVL.

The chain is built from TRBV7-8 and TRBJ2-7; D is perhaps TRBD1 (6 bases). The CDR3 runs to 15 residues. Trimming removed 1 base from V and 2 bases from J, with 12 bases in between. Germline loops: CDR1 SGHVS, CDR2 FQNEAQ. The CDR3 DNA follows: TGTGCCAGCAGCTTAGAGACAGGTCTCACCTACGAGCAGTACTTC. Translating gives CASSLETGLTYEQYF.

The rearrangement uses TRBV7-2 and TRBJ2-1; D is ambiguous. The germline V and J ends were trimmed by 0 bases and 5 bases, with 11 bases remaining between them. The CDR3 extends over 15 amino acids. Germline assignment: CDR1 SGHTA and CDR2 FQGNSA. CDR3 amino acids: CASSLAVRPDNEQFF. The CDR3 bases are TGTGCCAGCAGCTTAGCAGTCAGACCAGACAATGAGCAGTTCTTC.

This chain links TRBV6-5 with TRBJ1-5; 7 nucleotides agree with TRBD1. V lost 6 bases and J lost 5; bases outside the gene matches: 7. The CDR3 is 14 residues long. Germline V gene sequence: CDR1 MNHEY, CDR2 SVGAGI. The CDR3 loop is CASSLNRGHQPQHF. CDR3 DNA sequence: TGTGCCAGCAGCCTAAACAGGGGTCATCAGCCCCAGCATTTT.

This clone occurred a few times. The CDR3 DNA reads TGTGCCAGCAGCTTAGGAGGGTTCCGTAATCAGCCCCAGCATTTT. Translating it yields CASSLGGFRNQPQHF. The V gene is TRBV7-9, the J gene TRBJ1-5, with unresolved D. The CDR3 contains 15 residues. Germline-derived CDR1 and CDR2 are SEHNR and FQNEAQ (reference sequence). V was clipped by 1 base and J by 4 bases, with 11 bases between them.

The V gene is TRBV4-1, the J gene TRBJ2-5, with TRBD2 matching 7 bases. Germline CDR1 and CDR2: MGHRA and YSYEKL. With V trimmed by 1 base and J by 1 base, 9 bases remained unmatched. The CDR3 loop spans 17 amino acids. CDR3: CASSQGVLAGAQETQYF. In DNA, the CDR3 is TGCGCCAGCAGCCAAGGCGTTCTCGCGGGAGCCCAAGAGACCCAGTACTTC.

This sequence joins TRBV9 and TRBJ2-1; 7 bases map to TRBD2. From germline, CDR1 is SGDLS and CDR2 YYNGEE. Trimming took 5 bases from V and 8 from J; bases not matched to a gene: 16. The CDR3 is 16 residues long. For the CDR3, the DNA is TGTGCCAGCAGAGCTAGTAGGGGAGCGGGACCCGATGAGCAGTTCTTC. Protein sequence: CASRASRGAGPDEQFF.

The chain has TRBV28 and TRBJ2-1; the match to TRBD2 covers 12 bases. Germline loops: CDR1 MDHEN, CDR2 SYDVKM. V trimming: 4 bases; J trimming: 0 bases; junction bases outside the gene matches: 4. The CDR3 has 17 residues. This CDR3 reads CASSYLTSGSSYNEQFF. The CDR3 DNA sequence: TGTGCCAGCAGTTATTTGACTAGCGGGAGCTCCTACAATGAGCAGTTCTTC.

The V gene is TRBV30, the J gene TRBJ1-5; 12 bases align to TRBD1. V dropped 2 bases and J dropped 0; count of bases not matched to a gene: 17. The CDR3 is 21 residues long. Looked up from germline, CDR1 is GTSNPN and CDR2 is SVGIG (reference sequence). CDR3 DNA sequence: TGTGCCTGGAGTCCAAAAAATTGGGACAGGGGGCCAACCTATAGCAATCAGCCCCAGCATTTT. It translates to CAWSPKNWDRGPTYSNQPQHF.

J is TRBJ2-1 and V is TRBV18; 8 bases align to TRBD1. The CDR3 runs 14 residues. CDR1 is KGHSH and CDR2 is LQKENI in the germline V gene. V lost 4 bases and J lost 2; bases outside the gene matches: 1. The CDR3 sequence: CASSLQGAYNEQFF. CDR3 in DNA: TGTGCCAGCTCACTACAGGGGGCCTACAATGAGCAGTTCTTC.

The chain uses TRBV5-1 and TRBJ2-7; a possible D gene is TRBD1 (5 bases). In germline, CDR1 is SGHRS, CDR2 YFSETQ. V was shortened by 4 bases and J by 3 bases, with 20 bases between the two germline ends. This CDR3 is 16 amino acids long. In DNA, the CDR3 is TGCGCCAGCAGCGGTAATTTTATGACAGTCGACTACGAGCAGTACTTC. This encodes CASSGNFMTVDYEQYF.

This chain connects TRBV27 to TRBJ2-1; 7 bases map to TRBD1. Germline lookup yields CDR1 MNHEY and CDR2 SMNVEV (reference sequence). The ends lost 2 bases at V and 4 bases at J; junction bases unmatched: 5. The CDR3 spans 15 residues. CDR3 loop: CASSLDRDLYNEQFF. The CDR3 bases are TGTGCCAGCAGTTTAGACAGGGACCTATACAATGAGCAGTTCTTC.

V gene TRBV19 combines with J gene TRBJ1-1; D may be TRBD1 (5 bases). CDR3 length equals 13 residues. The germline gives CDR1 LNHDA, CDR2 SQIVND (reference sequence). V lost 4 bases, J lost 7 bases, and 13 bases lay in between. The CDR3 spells CASSTVKQGEAFF. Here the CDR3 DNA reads TGTGCCAGTAGTACGGTGAAGCAGGGTGAAGCTTTCTTT.

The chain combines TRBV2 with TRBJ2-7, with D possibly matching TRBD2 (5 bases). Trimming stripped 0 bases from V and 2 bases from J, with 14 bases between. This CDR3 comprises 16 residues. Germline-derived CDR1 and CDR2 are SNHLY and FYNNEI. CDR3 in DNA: TGTGCCAGCAGTGAAGCGCTTCGGAGGAGTACCTACGAGCAGTACTTC. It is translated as CASSEALRRSTYEQYF.

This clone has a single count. The CDR3 DNA reads as TGTGCCAGCTCGAGCACTAGCGGCACAGATACGCAGTATTTT. Its translation: CASSSTSGTDTQYF. The chain joins TRBV25-1 to TRBJ2-3; TRBD2 agrees at 7 bases. This CDR3 is built from 14 residues. Germline V gives CDR1 MGHDK, CDR2 SYGVNS. V trimming: 8 bases; J trimming: 1 base; junction bases outside the gene matches: 6.

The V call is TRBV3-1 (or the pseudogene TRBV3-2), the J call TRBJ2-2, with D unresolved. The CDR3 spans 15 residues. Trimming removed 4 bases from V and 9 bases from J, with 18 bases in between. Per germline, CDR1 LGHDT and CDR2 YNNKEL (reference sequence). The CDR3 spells CASSRTAGSVRELFF. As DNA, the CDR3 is TGTGCCAGCAGCCGGACGGCTGGGTCAGTCCGGGAGCTGTTTTTT.